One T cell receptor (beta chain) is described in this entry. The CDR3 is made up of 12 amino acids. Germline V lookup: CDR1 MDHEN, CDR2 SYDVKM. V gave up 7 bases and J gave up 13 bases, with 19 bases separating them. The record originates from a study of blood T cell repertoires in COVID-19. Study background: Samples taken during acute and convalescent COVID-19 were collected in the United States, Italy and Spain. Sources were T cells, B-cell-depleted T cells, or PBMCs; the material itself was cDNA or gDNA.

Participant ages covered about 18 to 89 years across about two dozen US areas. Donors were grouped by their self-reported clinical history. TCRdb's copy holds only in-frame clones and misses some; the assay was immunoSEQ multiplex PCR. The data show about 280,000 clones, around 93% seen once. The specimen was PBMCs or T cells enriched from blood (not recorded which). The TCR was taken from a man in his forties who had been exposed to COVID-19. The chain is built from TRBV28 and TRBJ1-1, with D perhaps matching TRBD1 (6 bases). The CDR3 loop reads CASKQGSQSFFF. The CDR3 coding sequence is TGTGCCAGCAAACAGGGTTCCCAATCTTTTTTCTTT.